Each of the 21 T cell receptor beta chains below was sequenced from the same sample in a study of T-cell memory formation after mild COVID-19. MiXCR was run by TCRdb on the 5' RACE reads, yielding one entry per CDR3 protein. The sample yields about 260,000 distinct CDR3 sequences, over 7% seen once. The material sequenced was PBMCs or a T cell subset sorted from them (not recorded which). Receptors originate from a man between 18 and 29 years old who had mild COVID-19 (a few samples of this study predate the infection). Cell type and time point are not known.

This clonotype was found a few times. This chain uses TRBV5-1 with TRBJ1-2; D not resolved. The CDR3 covers 14 residues. The V gene's germline CDR1 is SGHRS and CDR2 YFSETQ. The V gene lost 4 bases and the J gene lost 1 base, with 11 bases spanning the gap. The CDR3 region is CASSLTWINYGYTF. The CDR3 DNA is TGCGCCAGCAGCCTAACTTGGATTAACTATGGCTACACCTTC.

The chain joins TRBV30 to TRBJ1-4; 8 nucleotides line up with TRBD1. The trim removed 1 base at V and 6 bases at J, leaving 1 base unmatched. The CDR3 length is 13 residues. Germline V gene lookup returns CDR1 GTSNPN and CDR2 SVGIG (reference sequence). DNA of the CDR3: TGTGCCTGGAGTGGGACAGGGTATGAAAAACTGTTTTTT. Its protein product is CAWSGTGYEKLFF.

This clonotype was seen repeatedly, ten times or more. This chain uses TRBV5-1 with TRBJ2-3; 11 nucleotides line up with TRBD2. There are 16 residues in the CDR3. V shed 2 bases, J shed 4 bases, and the junction held 6 bases outside the gene matches. Germline CDR1 and CDR2: SGHRS and YFSETQ. The CDR3 spells CASSFSGGAGADTQYF. DNA for the CDR3: TGCGCCAGCAGCTTTAGCGGGGGGGCCGGCGCAGATACGCAGTATTTT. Full variable domain (rest looked up from reference TRBV5-1 and TRBJ2-3): KAGVTQTPRYLIKTRGQQVTLSCSPISGHRSVSWYQQTPGQGLQFLFEYFSETQRNKGNFPGRFSGRQFSNSRSEMNVSTLELGDSALYLCASSFSGGAGADTQYFGPGTRLTVL.

This clonotype was counted at least ten times. The gene calls are TRBV4-2 and TRBJ2-2, with D perhaps TRBD1 or TRBD2 (6 bases each). V was trimmed by 1 base and J by 1 base, leaving 19 bases between them. The CDR3 is 19 residues long. CDR1 is LGHNA, CDR2 YNFKEQ, per germline. The CDR3 loop is CASSQVFGGPKKNTGELFF. CDR3 nucleotide sequence: TGTGCCAGCAGCCAAGTGTTCGGGGGCCCGAAGAAGAACACCGGGGAGCTGTTTTTT.

A few counts support this clonotype. This chain links TRBV12-3 or TRBV12-4 with TRBJ2-7; TRBD1 matches 8 bases. This CDR3 contains 12 residues. The J segment lost 5 bases and the V segment lost 6 bases, leaving 3 bases of the junction unmatched. CDR3 bases: TGTGCCAGCAGCAGGGGGCTCCACGAGCAGTACTTC. As protein: CASSRGLHEQYF.

The V call is TRBV6-2 or TRBV6-3, the J call TRBJ1-1; a weak D match, TRBD1 (5 bases). The germline V gene has CDR1 MNHEY and CDR2 SVGEGT. V was trimmed by 2 bases and J by 1 base, leaving 8 bases between them. The CDR3 is 14 residues long. The CDR3 is CASSYGGSNTEAFF. For the CDR3, the DNA is TGTGCCAGCAGTTACGGGGGTTCGAACACTGAAGCTTTCTTT.

V is TRBV20-1 and J is TRBJ1-3; a weak D match, TRBD1 (5 bases). CDR1 DFQATT and CDR2 SNEGSKA come from the germline V gene (reference sequence). This CDR3 is 13 amino acids long. Trimming stripped 3 bases from V and 2 bases from J, with 8 bases between. The DNA for the CDR3 is TGCAGTGCTAGCGGGGGGACTGGAAACACCATATATTTT. It is translated as CSASGGTGNTIYF.

There are many counts of this clonotype. V gene TRBV11-2 combines with J gene TRBJ2-1; no reliable D call. Trimming removed 1 base at V and 10 bases at J, with 8 bases between. Germline values: CDR1 SGHAT, CDR2 FQNNGV. This CDR3 is 12 amino acids long. CDR3 in DNA: TGTGCCAGCAGCTTAGGGGTAGAGGAGCAGTTCTTC. Its translation is CASSLGVEEQFF.

This clonotype was counted a few times. The V call is TRBV10-3, the J call TRBJ2-1; D unresolved. Germline V CDR1 and CDR2: ENHRY, SYGVKD. V was clipped by 6 bases and J by 0 bases, with 9 bases between them. The CDR3 is 14 residues long. The CDR3 is CAISDPSSYNEQFF. For the CDR3, the DNA is TGTGCCATCAGCGACCCTAGCTCCTACAATGAGCAGTTCTTC.

The chain joins TRBV6-5 to TRBJ1-5, with 7 positions matching TRBD1. Per the germline V gene, CDR1 is MNHEY and CDR2 is SVGAGI. The CDR3 spans 15 residues. Trimming took 8 bases from V and 6 from J; bases not matched to a gene: 13. CDR3 protein: CASGDTGEASQPQHF. Written as DNA, the CDR3 is TGTGCCAGCGGCGATACAGGGGAGGCTTCTCAGCCCCAGCATTTT.

This clonotype was seen a handful of times. CDR3 amino acids: CASTLAPGHHFTGELFF. CDR3 sequence (DNA): TGTGCCAGTACCCTCGCGCCGGGACACCACTTCACCGGGGAGCTGTTTTTT. V gene TRBV19 combines with J gene TRBJ2-2; possibly TRBD1 for D (6 bases). The germline gives CDR1 LNHDA, CDR2 SQIVND (reference sequence). CDR3 length: 17 residues. V lost 7 bases to trimming and J lost 4 bases, with 22 bases between them.

J is TRBJ2-3 and V is TRBV20-1; unclear D gene. Trimming took off 5 bases at V and 5 bases at J, with 8 bases between the two ends. This CDR3 comprises 11 residues. Germline V gives CDR1 DFQATT, CDR2 SNEGSKA (reference sequence). The CDR3 loop reads CSAGWEDTQYF. The CDR3 DNA follows: TGCAGTGCTGGTTGGGAAGATACGCAGTATTTT.

V and J are TRBV12-3 or TRBV12-4 and TRBJ2-7, with 7 bases that match TRBD1. V trimming: 6 bases; J trimming: 3 bases; junction bases outside the gene matches: 11. The CDR3 loop spans 15 amino acids. DNA for the CDR3: TGTGCCAGCAGCCTCAACAGGGGAATTTTCTACGAGCAGTACTTC. It specifies CASSLNRGIFYEQYF.

This clonotype was seen only a few times. J is TRBJ1-3 and V is TRBV20-1, with D uncertain. The germline V gene encodes CDR1 DFQATT and CDR2 SNEGSKA (reference sequence). The CDR3 totals 11 residues. Between the trimmed V and J ends, which lost 3 bases and 4 bases, there was a span of 4 bases. The CDR3 region has the DNA TGCAGTGCTAGGGGCGGAAACACCATATATTTT. Amino acid sequence: CSARGGNTIYF.

The chain employs TRBV3-1 and TRBJ2-7, with unresolved D. V lost 0 bases and J lost 2, with 8 bases in between. Germline V gene lookup returns CDR1 LGHDT and CDR2 YNNKEL (reference sequence). This CDR3 has 14 amino acids. For the CDR3, the DNA is TGTGCCAGCAGCCAAGAGCAGGAAACCTACGAGCAGTACTTC. Translated: CASSQEQETYEQYF.

In this sample, this clonotype turned up a few times. The chain joins TRBV6-1 to TRBJ2-7; tentatively, D is TRBD2 (7 bases). The germline gives CDR1 MNHNS, CDR2 SASEGT. The CDR3 has 11 residues. V gave up 11 bases and J gave up 8 bases, with 16 bases separating them. The CDR3 reads CAAGSGGKQYV. In nucleotides, the CDR3 is TGTGCCGCGGGGTCGGGGGGCAAGCAGTACGTC.

The chain carries TRBV5-4 and TRBJ2-1, with 10 positions matching TRBD2. Germline V gene sequence: CDR1 SGHNT, CDR2 YYREEE (reference sequence). This CDR3 is built from 15 residues. J gave up 4 bases and V 3 bases, and 4 bases lay outside the gene matches. This CDR3 reads CASSYPGLAYNEQFF. CDR3 DNA: TGTGCCAGCAGCTATCCGGGACTAGCGTACAATGAGCAGTTCTTC.

This clonotype was detected a few times. The chain is built from TRBV6-5 and TRBJ2-2, with unresolved D. CDR1 MNHEY and CDR2 SVGAGI come from the germline V gene. The CDR3 consists of 16 residues. V was clipped by 0 bases and J by 0 bases, with 8 bases between them. DNA for the CDR3: TGTGCCAGCAGTTACTCGGAGACATCGAACACCGGGGAGCTGTTTTTT. Translation: CASSYSETSNTGELFF.

This clonotype was observed a few times. This rearrangement joins TRBV10-3 to TRBJ2-7; D gene ambiguous. CDR1 and CDR2 (germline): ENHRY, SYGVKD. There are 14 residues in the CDR3. Trimming shortened V by 0 bases and J by 1 base, and 7 bases separated the two germline ends. The CDR3 sequence is CAISESGRSYEQYV. The CDR3 region has the DNA TGTGCCATCAGTGAGTCTGGAAGGTCCTACGAGCAGTACGTC.

The chain employs TRBV4-1 and TRBJ1-1; a weak D match, TRBD1 (6 bases). The germline CDR1 and CDR2 sequences are MGHRA and YSYEKL. This CDR3 has 14 residues. V was clipped by 3 bases and J by 4 bases, with 12 bases between them. The CDR3 DNA is TGCGCCAGCAGCCAGGTAGAGGGGGTCACTGAAGCTTTCTTT. Protein sequence: CASSQVEGVTEAFF.

The table lists this clonotype with a few counts. This chain links TRBV5-6 with TRBJ1-2; no definite D call. The CDR3 is 16 residues long. Germline V gene data show CDR1 as SGHDT and CDR2 as YYEEEE. V lost 0 bases to trimming and J lost 0 bases, with 12 bases between them. The CDR3 nucleotides read TGTGCCAGCAGCTTGGTTGAAGGATCCGCTAACTATGGCTACACCTTC. This sequence encodes CASSLVEGSANYGYTF.